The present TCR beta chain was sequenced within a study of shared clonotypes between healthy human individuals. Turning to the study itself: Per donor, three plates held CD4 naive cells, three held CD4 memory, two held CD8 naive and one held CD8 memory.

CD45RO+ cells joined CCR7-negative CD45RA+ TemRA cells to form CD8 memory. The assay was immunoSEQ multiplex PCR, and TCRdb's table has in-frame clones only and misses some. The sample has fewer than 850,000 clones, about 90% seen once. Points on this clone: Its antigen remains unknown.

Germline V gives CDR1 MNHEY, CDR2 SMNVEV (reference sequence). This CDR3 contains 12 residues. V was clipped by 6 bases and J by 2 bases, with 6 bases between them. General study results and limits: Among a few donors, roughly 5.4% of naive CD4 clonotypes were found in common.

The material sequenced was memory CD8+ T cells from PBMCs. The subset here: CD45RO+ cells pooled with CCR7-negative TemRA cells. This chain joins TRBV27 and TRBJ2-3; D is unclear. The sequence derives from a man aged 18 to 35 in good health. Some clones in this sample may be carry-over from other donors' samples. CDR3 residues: CASSGYTDTQYF. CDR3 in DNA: TGTGCCAGCAGCGGATACACAGATACGCAGTATTTT.